This paragraph reports one T cell receptor (beta chain). This clone was detected only once. Its antigen specificity is not known. Per-base quality was not reported, and no clone a single base away is much larger than it. The time point label here, explained by the study, means: pretreatment peripheral blood. The cohort comprised around 31 patients with locally advanced or metastatic urothelial carcinoma treated at Memorial Sloan Kettering on a trial protocol. Peripheral blood mononuclear cells were collected pretreatment and during treatment, at between 1 and 8 total time points per patient. The Qiagen DNeasy Blood extraction kit was used to purify genomic DNA from total PBMCs and from tumor samples. PBMCs were collected pretreatment and during treatment, and were isolated and stored as previously described. This record belongs to a study of PD-L1 blockade in urothelial cancer (dated by TCRdb to 2016 to 2017). With regard to the full study: Therapy was started around 2014 for all patients, and atezolizumab 1,200 mg was administered intravenously every 3 weeks. Blood samples yielded a median of around 150,000 T cells and 65,000 to 95,000 unique TCRs, with median clonality 0.080. Somatic, immune and clinical correlates of response to PD-L1 blockade with atezolizumab in urothelial cancer were the focus of an exploratory multi-omic analysis. Patients had an ECOG performance status of 0 or 1 and had received between 0 and 3 prior chemotherapy regimens. Pretreatment blood TCR-seq was available for fewer than 30 patients, at least one posttreatment blood collection was obtained for some 25 patients, and tumor TCR-seq was available for some 25 patients. Whole exome sequencing and RNA sequencing of pretreatment tumors were performed alongside TCR sequencing in the same patients. Nine patients achieved durable clinical benefit and 20 did not. Blood samples were analyzed at 3 weeks after treatment start (second dose) and at 6 weeks after treatment start. Pretreatment tumor samples and matched peripheral blood, collected serially before and after atezolizumab treatment, underwent TCR sequencing. About nine tenths of the roughly 29 patients were identified as males with urothelial cancer of bladder origin, and a prior smoking history was reported by 18 of 29 patients. Progression-free survival longer than 6 months counted as durable clinical benefit, and TCR features were additionally tested against both progression-free and overall survival.

Synthetic TCR analog templates were spiked into each PCR so that absolute template abundance could be estimated from read counts. The immunoSEQ assay was used to amplify TCRbeta CDR3 regions from genomic DNA with bias-controlled V and J gene primers. Sequencing of rearranged TCRbeta segments was done at approximately 20X coverage. Per the source publication's procedure: Sequencing errors were corrected by clustering and CDR3s were annotated against IMGT to assign V, D and J genes. Downstream analyses used only productive TCRbeta rearrangements and left out out-of-frame or stop-codon sequences. To compute clonality, Shannon entropy was normalized by the log of the number of unique productive sequences and then subtracted from one. Clones differing between time points or between blood and tumor were identified by Fisher's exact test with Benjamini-Hochberg correction at adjusted p below 0.01. Entries here come from immuneACCESS through TCRdb and include only in-frame sequences with V and J called. Some clones fail to appear in such tables; in the studies checked, an unresolved V gene covers under half of the shortfall, and the cause of the remainder is unknown. V, J and clone size reflect that table, while D and trimming were determined from the DNA. The sample table lists approximately 50,000 clones, 82% of them with a count of one. The ten top clones hold approximately 1.7% of the sample.

Relative to germline, V is 0 bases shorter and J is 11 bases shorter, with 13 bases between their ends. From the cysteine through the phenylalanine, the CDR3 covers 13 amino acids. The sequence is cut down to CDR3 DNA, 39 bases in frame from base 1. In the germline V gene, CDR1 corresponds to SGHAT and CDR2 to FQNNGV. Overall study results and their limits: Because of the small sample size (n ≈ 30) and the many exploratory analyses performed, the results are intended to be regarded as hypothesis-generating. Improved progression-free and overall survival was found to be associated with pretreatment peripheral blood TCR clonality below the median. Greater expansion of tumor-associated TCR clones in peripheral blood 3 weeks after the start of treatment was observed in patients with durable benefit (n ≈ 24, p = 0.022).

The rearranged segments are TRBV11-2 and TRBJ1-1, with the D gene not confidently named. This material consisted of PBMCs, taken around atezolizumab (anti-PD-L1) treatment. This receptor was taken from a middle-aged man with urothelial cancer. The sequenced DNA is TGTGCCAGCAGCTTAGATTTCAGTCTAGTGGCTTTCTTT. This codes for CASSLDFSLVAFF.